Following are 5 T cell receptor beta chains from one sample sequenced in a study of shared clonotypes between healthy human individuals (dated by TCRdb to 2020 to 2021). Preparation of the library involved the immunoSEQ multiplex PCR assay. TCRdb took over this immuneACCESS table, retaining in-frame rearrangements with V and J assigned. Such tables are incomplete; in checked studies, under half of the missing clones stem from an unresolved V gene, and the remainder is unexplained. The table for this sample lists fewer than 3 million clones; 85% to 95% of them were counted only once. The leading ten clones occupy around 0.4% of the sample. Sequenced material: naive CD4+ T cells from PBMCs. This specimen's cell subset or site label, per the study, means: CD45RA+ positively selected. The receptors were gathered from a man aged 18 to 30 in good health. Some clones in this sample may be carry-over from other donors' samples.

This chain connects TRBV28 to TRBJ1-3, with 7 bases that match TRBD1. V gave up 7 bases and J gave up 4 bases; unmatched junction bases: 4. The CDR3 extends over 13 amino acids. Germline CDR1 MDHEN, CDR2 SYDVKM. CDR3 bases: TGTGCCAGCAACCTACAGGGGGGAAACACCATATATTTT. Translated: CASNLQGGNTIYF.

The table lists this clone with a count of one. The chain joins TRBV5-4 to TRBJ2-1; TRBD2 matches at 7 bases. This CDR3 is built from 17 residues. Trimming at V came to 1 base and at J to 1 base, leaving 8 bases not matched to a gene. Germline V gene lookup returns CDR1 SGHNT and CDR2 YYREEE (reference sequence). The CDR3 nucleotides are TGTGCCAGCAGCTTGAGTTTGCGCGGGGGATCCTACAATGAGCAGTTCTTC. The encoded protein is CASSLSLRGGSYNEQFF.

Of note for this clone: Within the sample, other DNA sequences also encode this same CDR3. This chain joins TRBV2 and TRBJ2-3; D ambiguous. V was pared by 0 bases and J by 4 bases, with 2 bases between. The germline V gene encodes CDR1 SNHLY and CDR2 FYNNEI. This CDR3 is built from 12 residues. The CDR3 DNA is TGTGCCAGCAGTGAAGCTTCAGATACGCAGTATTTT. Translating gives CASSEASDTQYF.

V gene TRBV10-3 combines with J gene TRBJ1-4; D unresolved. CDR3 length: 12 amino acids. CDR1 and CDR2 from the germline V gene are ENHRY and SYGVKD. V shed 6 bases and J shed 2 bases, with 4 bases lying between them. The CDR3 coding sequence is TGTGCCATCAGGGGTACTAATGAAAAACTGTTTTTT. It encodes CAIRGTNEKLFF.

V and J are TRBV15 and TRBJ1-1; TRBD1 is a possible D gene (6 bases). Trimming left V 0 bases short and J 4 bases short, with 12 bases between. The germline V gene encodes CDR1 LNHNV and CDR2 YYDKDF (reference sequence). The length of the CDR3 is 15 residues. The CDR3 sequence: CATSRDAGVGTEAFF. For the CDR3, the DNA is TGTGCCACCAGCAGAGATGCAGGGGTGGGCACTGAAGCTTTCTTT.